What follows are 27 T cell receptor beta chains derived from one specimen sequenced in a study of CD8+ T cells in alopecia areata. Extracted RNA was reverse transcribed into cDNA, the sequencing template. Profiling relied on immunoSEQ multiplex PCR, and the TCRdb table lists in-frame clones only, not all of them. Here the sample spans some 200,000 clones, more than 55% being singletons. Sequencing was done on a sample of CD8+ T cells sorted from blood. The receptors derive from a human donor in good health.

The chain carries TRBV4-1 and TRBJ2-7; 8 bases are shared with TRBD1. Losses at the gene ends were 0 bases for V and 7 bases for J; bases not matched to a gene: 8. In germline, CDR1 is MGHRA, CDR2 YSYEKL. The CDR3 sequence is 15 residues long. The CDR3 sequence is CASSQDPQGAGEQYF. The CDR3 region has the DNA TGCGCCAGCAGCCAAGATCCCCAGGGGGCAGGTGAGCAGTACTTC.

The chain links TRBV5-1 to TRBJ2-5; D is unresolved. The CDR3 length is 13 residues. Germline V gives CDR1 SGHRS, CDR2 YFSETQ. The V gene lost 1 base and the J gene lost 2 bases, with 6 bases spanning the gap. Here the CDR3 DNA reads TGCGCCAGCAGCTTGAAGACTCAAGAGACCCAGTACTTC. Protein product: CASSLKTQETQYF. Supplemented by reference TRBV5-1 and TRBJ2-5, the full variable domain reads KAGVTQTPRYLIKTRGQQVTLSCSPISGHRSVSWYQQTPGQGLQFLFEYFSETQRNKGNFPGRFSGRQFSNSRSEMNVSTLELGDSALYLCASSLKTQETQYFGPGTRLLVL.

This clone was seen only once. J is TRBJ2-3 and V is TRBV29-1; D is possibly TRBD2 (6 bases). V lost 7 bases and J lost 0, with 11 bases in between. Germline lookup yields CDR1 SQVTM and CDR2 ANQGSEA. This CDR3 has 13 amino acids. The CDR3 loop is CSAGSGSTDTQYF. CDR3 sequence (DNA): TGCAGCGCCGGAAGCGGGAGCACAGATACGCAGTATTTT.

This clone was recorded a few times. In DNA form, the CDR3 reads TGCGCCAGCAGCCTGGGGACAGGGGACCTCCCTGGGGCCAACGTCCTGACTTTC. The encoded protein is CASSLGTGDLPGANVLTF. The rearrangement joins TRBV5-1 to TRBJ2-6, with 10 bases that match TRBD1. CDR1 is SGHRS and CDR2 is YFSETQ in the germline V gene. The CDR3 covers 18 residues. The V segment lost 4 bases and the J segment 2 bases; nucleotides outside the gene matches: 9.

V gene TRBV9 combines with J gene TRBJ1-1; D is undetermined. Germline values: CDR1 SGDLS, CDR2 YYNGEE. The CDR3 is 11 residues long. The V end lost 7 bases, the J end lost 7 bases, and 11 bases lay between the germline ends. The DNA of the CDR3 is TGTGCCAGCGGGGAGAATAATGAAGCTTTCTTT. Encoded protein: CASGENNEAFF.

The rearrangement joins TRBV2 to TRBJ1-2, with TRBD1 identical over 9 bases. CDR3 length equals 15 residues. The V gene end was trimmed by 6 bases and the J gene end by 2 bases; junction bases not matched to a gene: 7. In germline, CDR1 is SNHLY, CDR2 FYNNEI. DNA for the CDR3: TGTGCCAGCAGCCCTAAAGGACAGGGGAACTATGGCTACACCTTC. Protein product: CASSPKGQGNYGYTF.

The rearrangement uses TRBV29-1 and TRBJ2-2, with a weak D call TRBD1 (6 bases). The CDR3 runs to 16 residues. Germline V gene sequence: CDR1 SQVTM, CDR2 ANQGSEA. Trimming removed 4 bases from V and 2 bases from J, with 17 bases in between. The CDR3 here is CSVVYDQGRNTGELFF. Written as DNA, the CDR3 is TGCAGCGTTGTGTATGATCAGGGGCGTAACACCGGGGAGCTGTTTTTT.

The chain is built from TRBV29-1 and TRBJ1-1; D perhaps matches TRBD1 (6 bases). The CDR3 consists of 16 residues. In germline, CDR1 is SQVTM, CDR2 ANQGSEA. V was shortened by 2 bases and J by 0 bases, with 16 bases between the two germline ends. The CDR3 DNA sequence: TGCAGCGTTGAACTACGACAGGTCGGAATGAACACTGAAGCTTTCTTT. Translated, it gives CSVELRQVGMNTEAFF. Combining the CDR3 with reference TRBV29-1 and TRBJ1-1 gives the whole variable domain SAVISQKPSRDICQRGTSLTIQCQVDSQVTMMFWYRQQPGQSLTLIATANQGSEATYESGFVIDKFPISRPNLTFSTLTVSNMSPEDSSIYLCSVELRQVGMNTEAFFGQGTRLTVV.

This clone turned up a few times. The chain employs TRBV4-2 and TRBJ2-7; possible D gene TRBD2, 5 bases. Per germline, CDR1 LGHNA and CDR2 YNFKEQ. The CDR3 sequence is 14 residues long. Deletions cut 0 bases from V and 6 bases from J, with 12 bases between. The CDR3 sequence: CASSQESRAVEQYF. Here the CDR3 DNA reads TGTGCCAGCAGCCAAGAGAGCCGAGCGGTCGAGCAGTACTTC.

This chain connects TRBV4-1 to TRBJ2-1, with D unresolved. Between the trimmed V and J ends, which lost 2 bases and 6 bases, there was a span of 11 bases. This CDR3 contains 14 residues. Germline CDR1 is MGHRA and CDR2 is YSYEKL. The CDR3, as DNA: TGCGCCAGCAGCCAAAGCCCACGATTCAATGAGCAGTTCTTC. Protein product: CASSQSPRFNEQFF.

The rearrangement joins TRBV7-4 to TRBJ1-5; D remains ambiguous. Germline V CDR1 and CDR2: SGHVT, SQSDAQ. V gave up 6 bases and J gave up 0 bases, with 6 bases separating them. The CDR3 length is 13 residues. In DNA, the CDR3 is TGTGCCAGCAGACTGAATAGCAATCAGCCCCAGCATTTT. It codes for CASRLNSNQPQHF.

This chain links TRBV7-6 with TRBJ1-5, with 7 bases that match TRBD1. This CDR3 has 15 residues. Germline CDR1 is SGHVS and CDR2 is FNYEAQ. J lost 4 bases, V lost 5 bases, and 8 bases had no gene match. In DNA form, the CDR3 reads TGTGCCAGCAGCACTACCCCGGGACAGAATCAGCCCCAGCATTTT. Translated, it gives CASSTTPGQNQPQHF.

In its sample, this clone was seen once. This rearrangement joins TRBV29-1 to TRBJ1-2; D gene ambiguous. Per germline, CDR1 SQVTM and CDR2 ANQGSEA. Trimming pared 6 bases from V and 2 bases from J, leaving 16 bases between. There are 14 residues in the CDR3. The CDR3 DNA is TGCAGCGTCGACGAGGGAGGGAGGAACTATGGCTACACCTTC. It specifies CSVDEGGRNYGYTF.

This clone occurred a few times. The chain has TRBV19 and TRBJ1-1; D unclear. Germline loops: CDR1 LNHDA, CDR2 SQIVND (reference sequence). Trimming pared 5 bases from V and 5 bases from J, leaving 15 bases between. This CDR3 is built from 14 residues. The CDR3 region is CASSQGLFGTEAFF. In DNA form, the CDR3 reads TGTGCCAGTAGTCAAGGACTGTTCGGGACTGAAGCTTTCTTT.

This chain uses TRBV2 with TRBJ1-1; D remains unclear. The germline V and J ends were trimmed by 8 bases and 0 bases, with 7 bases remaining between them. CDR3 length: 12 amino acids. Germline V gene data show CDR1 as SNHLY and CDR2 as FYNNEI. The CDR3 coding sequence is TGTGCCAGCGGGGATGTGAACACTGAAGCTTTCTTT. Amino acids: CASGDVNTEAFF.

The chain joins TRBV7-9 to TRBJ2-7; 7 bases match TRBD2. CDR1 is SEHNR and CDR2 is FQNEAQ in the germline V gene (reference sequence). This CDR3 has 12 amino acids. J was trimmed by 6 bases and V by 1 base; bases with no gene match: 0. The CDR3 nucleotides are TGTGCCAGCAGCTTAGGCGGGGGCGAGCAGTACTTC. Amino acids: CASSLGGGEQYF.

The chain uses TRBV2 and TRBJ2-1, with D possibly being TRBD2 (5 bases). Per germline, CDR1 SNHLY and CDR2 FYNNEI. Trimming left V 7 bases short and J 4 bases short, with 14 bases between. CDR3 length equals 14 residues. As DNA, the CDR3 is TGTGCCAGCACTAGTGTGGACTCTTACAATGAGCAGTTCTTC. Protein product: CASTSVDSYNEQFF.

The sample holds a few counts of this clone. In DNA, the CDR3 is TGTGCCAGCAGCACCCGGGACAGGGGTCTTCACTCCTACAATGAGCAGTTCTTC. Translation gives CASSTRDRGLHSYNEQFF. The chain couples TRBV11-2 to TRBJ2-1; 10 bases align to TRBD1. CDR1 and CDR2 from the germline V gene are SGHAT and FQNNGV. The ends lost 5 bases at V and 0 bases at J; junction bases unmatched: 10. This CDR3 has 18 residues.

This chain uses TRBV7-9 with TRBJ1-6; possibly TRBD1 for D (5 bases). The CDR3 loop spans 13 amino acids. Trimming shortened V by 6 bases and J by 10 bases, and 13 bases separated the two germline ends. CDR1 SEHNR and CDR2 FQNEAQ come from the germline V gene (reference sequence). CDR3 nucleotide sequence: TGTGCCAGCAGTACGGGGGATCGGTCACCCCTCCACTTT. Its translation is CASSTGDRSPLHF.

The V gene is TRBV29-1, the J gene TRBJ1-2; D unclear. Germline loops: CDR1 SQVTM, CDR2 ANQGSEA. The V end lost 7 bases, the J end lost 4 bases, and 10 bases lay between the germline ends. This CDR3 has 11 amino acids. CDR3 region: CSGSGSYGYTF. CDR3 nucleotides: TGCAGCGGGTCCGGGTCCTATGGCTACACCTTC.

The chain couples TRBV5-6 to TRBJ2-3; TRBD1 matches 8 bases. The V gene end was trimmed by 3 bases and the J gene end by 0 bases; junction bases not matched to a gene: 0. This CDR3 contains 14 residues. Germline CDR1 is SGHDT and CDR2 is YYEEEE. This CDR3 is CASSWTGSTDTQYF. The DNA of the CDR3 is TGTGCCAGCAGCTGGACAGGGAGCACAGATACGCAGTATTTT.

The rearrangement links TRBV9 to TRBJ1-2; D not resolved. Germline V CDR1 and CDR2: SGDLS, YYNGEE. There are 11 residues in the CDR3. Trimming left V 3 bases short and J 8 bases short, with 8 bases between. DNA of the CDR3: TGTGCCAGCAGCGCCCTAGGCGGCTACACCTTC. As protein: CASSALGGYTF.

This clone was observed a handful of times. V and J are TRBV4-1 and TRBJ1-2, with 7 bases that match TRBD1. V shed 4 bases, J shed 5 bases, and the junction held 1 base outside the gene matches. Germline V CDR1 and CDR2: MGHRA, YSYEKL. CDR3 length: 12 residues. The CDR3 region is CASSPTGYGYTF. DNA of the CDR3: TGCGCCAGCAGCCCGACAGGGTATGGCTACACCTTC.

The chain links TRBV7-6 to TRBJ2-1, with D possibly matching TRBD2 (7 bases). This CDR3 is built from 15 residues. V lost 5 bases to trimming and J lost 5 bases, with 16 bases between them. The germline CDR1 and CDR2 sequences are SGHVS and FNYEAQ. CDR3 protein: CASSTRGGNDNEQFF. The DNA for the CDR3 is TGTGCCAGCAGCACTAGGGGGGGTAACGACAATGAGCAGTTCTTC.

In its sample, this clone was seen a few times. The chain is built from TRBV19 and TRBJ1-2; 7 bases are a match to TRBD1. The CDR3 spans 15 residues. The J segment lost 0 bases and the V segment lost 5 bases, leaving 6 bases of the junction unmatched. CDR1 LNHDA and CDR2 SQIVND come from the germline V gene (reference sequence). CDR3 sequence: CASSLGQVANYGYTF. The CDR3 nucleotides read TGTGCCAGTAGTCTCGGACAGGTTGCTAACTATGGCTACACCTTC. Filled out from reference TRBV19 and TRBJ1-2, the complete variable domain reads DGGITQSPKYLFRKEGQNVTLSCEQNLNHDAMYWYRQDPGQGLRLIYYSQIVNDFQKGDIAEGYSVSREKKESFPLTVTSAQKNPTAFYLCASSLGQVANYGYTFGSGTRLTVV.

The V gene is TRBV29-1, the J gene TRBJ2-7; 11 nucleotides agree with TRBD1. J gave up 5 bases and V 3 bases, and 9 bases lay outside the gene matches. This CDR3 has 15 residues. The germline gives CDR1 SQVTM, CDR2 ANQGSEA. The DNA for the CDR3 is TGCAGCGTTGATTCAGGACAGGGGGCAATGAACGAGCAGTACTTC. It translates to CSVDSGQGAMNEQYF.

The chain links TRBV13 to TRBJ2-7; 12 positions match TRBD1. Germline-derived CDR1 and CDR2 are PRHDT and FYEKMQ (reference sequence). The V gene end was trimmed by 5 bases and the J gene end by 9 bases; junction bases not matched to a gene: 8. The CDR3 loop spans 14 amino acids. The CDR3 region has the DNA TGTGCCAGCAGCATTGGGACAGGGGGCGCGAGGCAGTACTTC. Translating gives CASSIGTGGARQYF.